This TCR beta chain is from a study of T cell repertoires in aging, cancer and after chemotherapy. Peripheral blood genomic DNA, not sorted cells or RNA, was the template. Germline V gives CDR1 SGHNT, CDR2 YENEEA. The CDR3 has 15 residues. V was pared by 2 bases and J by 5 bases, with 15 bases between. This clonotype occurred a few times. A mixed TRB-A/B primer pool amplified rearranged TRB by multiplex touch-down PCR. TCRdb passed the multiplex PCR reads through MiXCR, listing each CDR3 protein once. The sample has 10,000 to 15,000 distinct CDR3 sequences, roughly 36% seen once; the top ten hold less than 8.5%.

The genes are TRBV11-3 and TRBJ1-1; tentative D call: TRBD1 (6 bases). The sequence was collected from a human donor in good health. The donor label of this sample is uncertain. The sequenced material came from blood. DNA of the CDR3: TGTGCCAGCAGCTTACGTGGACAGTATAAGACTGAAGCTTTCTTT. This codes for CASSLRGQYKTEAFF.